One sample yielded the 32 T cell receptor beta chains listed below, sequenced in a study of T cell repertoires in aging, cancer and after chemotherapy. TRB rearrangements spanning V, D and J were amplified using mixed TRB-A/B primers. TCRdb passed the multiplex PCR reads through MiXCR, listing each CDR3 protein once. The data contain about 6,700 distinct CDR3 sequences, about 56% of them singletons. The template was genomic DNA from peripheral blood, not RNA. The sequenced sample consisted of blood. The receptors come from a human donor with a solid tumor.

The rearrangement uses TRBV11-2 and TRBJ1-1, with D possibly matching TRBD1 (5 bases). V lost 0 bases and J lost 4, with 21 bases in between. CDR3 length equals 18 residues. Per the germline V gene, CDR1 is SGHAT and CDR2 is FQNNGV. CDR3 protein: CASSLDSWAGTISTEAFF. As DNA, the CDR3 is TGTGCCAGCAGCTTAGATTCGTGGGCGGGGACCATTAGCACTGAAGCTTTCTTT.

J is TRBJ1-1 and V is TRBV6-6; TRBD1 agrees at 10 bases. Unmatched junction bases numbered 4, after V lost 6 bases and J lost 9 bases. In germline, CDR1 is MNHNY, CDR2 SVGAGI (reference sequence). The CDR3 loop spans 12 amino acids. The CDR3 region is CASREGQGKAFF. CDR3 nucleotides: TGTGCCAGCAGGGAGGGACAGGGGAAAGCTTTCTTT.

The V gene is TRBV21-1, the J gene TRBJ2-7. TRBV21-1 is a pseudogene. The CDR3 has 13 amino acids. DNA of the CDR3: TGTGCCAGCAGCAAAGTCTGTTACTACGAGCAGTACTTC. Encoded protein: CASSKVCYYEQYF.

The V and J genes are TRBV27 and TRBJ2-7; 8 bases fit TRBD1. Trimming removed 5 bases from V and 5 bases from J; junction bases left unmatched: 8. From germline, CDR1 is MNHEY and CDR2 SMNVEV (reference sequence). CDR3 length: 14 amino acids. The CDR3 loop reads CASSPIGQGHEQYF. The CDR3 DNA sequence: TGTGCCAGCAGTCCTATAGGACAGGGCCACGAGCAGTACTTC.

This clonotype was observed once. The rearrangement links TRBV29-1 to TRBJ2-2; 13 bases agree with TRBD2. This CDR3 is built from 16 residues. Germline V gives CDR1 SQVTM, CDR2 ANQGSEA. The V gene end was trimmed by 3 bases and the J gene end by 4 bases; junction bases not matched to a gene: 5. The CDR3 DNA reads TGCAGCGTTGAGGGACTAGCGGGAAGAACCACCGGGGAGCTGTTTTTT. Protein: CSVEGLAGRTTGELFF.

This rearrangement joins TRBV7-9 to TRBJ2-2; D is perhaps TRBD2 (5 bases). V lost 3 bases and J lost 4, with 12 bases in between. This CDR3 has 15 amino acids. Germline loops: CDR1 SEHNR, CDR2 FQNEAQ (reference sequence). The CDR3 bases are TGTGCCAGCAGCTTGGGAGCTTTAGGCACCGGGGAGCTGTTTTTT. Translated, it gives CASSLGALGTGELFF.

Written as DNA, the CDR3 is TGCAGTGCTAGACCGGGAGGGAAGCGGTATAATTCACCCCTCCACTTT. Residues: CSARPGGKRYNSPLHF. The rearrangement links TRBV20-1 to TRBJ1-6; D not resolved. Germline V gives CDR1 DFQATT, CDR2 SNEGSKA (reference sequence). V lost 2 bases and J lost 4, with 15 bases in between. The CDR3 consists of 16 residues.

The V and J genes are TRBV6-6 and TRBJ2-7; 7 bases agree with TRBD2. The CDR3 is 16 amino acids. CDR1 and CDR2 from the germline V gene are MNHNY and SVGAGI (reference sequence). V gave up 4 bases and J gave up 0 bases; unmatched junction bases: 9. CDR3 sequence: CASSLWGGEVSYEQYF. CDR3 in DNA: TGTGCCAGCAGTTTGTGGGGGGGGGAGGTCTCCTACGAGCAGTACTTC.

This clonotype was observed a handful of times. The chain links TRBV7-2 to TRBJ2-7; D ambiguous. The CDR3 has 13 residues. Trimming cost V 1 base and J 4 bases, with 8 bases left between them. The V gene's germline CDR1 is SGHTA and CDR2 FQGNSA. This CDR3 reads CASSLVYGYEQYF. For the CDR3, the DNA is TGTGCCAGCAGCTTAGTATATGGTTACGAGCAGTACTTC.

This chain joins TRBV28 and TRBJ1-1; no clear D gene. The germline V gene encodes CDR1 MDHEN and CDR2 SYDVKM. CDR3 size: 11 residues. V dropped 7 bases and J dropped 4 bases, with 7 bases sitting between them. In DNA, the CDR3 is TGTGCCAGCACCCCGGGCACTGAAGCTTTCTTT. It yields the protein CASTPGTEAFF.

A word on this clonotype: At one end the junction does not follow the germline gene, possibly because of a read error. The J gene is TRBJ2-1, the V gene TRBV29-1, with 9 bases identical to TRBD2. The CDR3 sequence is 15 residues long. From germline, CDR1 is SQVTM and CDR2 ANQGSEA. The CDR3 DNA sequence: TGCAGCGCCCAACCTGGACTAGCGCCCTATAATGAGCAGTTCTTC. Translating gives CSAQPGLAPYNEQFF.

The CDR3 DNA reads TGCGCCAGCAGCCTCTTCGAATCCACCAGACTGAACACTGAAGCTTTCTTT. Its protein product is CASSLFESTRLNTEAFF. The chain uses TRBV4-1 and TRBJ1-1; D not certain. Trimming shortened V by 4 bases and J by 0 bases, and 18 bases separated the two germline ends. The CDR3 consists of 17 residues. Per the germline V gene, CDR1 is MGHRA and CDR2 is YSYEKL.

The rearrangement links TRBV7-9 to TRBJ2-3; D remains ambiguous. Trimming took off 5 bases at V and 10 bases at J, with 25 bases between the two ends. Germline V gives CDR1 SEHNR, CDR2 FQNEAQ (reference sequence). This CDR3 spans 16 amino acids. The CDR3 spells CASSPSSAPDGGSQYF. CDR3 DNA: TGTGCCAGCAGCCCTTCGTCAGCCCCGGATGGCGGTTCGCAGTATTTT.

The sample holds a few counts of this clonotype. The CDR3, as DNA: TGTGCCAGCAGCTTAGCGGCGGGCTCCTCCTACGAGCAGTACTTC. Amino acids: CASSLAAGSSYEQYF. V gene TRBV7-6 combines with J gene TRBJ2-7; TRBD2 might be the D (5 bases). Germline V gene sequence: CDR1 SGHVS, CDR2 FNYEAQ. Deletions cut 0 bases from V and 0 bases from J, with 9 bases between. The CDR3 is made up of 15 amino acids.

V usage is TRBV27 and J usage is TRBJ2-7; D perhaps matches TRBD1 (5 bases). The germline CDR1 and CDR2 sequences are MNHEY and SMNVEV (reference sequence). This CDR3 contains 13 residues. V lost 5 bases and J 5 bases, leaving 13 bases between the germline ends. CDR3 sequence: CASSIPGNNEQYF. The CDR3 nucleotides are TGTGCCAGCAGTATTCCAGGGAACAACGAGCAGTACTTC.

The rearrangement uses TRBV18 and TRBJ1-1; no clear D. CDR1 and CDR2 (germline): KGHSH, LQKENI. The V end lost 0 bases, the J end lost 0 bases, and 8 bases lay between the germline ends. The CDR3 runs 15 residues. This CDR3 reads CASSPPTGMNTEAFF. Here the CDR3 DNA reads TGTGCCAGCTCACCACCTACGGGGATGAACACTGAAGCTTTCTTT. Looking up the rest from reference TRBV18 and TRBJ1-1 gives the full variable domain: NAGVMQNPRHLVRRRGQEARLRCSPMKGHSHVYWYRQLPEEGLKFMVYLQKENIIDESGMPKERFSAEFPKEGPSILRIQQVVRGDSAAYFCASSPPTGMNTEAFFGQGTRLTVV.

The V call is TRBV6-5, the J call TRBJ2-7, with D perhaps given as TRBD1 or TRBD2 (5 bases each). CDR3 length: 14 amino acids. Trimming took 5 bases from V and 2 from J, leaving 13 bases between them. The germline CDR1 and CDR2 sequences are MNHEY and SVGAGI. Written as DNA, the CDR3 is TGTGCCAGCAGTGACACAGGACTTACCTACGAGCAGTACTTC. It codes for CASSDTGLTYEQYF.

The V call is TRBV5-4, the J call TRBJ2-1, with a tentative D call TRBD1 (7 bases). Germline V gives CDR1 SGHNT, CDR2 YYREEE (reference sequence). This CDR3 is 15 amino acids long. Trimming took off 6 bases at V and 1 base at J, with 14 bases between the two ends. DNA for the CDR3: TGTGCCAGCACCCCAGGGGGGAGTTCCTACAATGAGCAGTTCTTC. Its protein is CASTPGGSSYNEQFF.

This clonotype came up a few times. CDR3 sequence (DNA): TGTGCCAGCAGTGAAGGCCTGTCCATGGCAGGCCATCAGCCCCAGCATTTT. Amino acids: CASSEGLSMAGHQPQHF. The rearrangement links TRBV6-1 to TRBJ1-5; D is unclear. V lost 1 base and J lost 5, with 18 bases in between. CDR3 length: 17 amino acids. Germline loops: CDR1 MNHNS, CDR2 SASEGT.

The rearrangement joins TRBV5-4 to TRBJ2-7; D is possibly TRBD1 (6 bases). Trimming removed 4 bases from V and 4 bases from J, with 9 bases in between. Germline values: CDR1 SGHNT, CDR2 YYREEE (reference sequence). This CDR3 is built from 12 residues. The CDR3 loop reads CASSMDSYEQYF. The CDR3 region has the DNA TGTGCCAGCAGCATGGACAGTTACGAGCAGTACTTC.

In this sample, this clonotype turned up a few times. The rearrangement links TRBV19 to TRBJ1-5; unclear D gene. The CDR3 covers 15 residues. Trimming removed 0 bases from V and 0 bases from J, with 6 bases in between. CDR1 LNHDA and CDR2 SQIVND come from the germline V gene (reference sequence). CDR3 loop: CASSIDLDSNQPQHF. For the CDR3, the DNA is TGTGCCAGTAGTATAGATCTTGATAGCAATCAGCCCCAGCATTTT.

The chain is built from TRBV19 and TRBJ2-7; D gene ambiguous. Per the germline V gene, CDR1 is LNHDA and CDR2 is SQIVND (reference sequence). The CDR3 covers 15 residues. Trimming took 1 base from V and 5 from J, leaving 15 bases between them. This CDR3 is CASSIGWLEFNEQYF. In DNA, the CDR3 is TGTGCCAGTAGTATAGGTTGGCTAGAATTCAACGAGCAGTACTTC.

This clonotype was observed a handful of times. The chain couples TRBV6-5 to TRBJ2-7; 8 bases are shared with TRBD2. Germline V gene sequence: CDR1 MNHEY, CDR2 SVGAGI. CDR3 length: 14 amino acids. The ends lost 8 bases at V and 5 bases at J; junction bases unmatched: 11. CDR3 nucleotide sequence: TGTGCCAGCCAACCCAGCGGGAGTCGTGACGAGCAGTACTTC. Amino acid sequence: CASQPSGSRDEQYF.

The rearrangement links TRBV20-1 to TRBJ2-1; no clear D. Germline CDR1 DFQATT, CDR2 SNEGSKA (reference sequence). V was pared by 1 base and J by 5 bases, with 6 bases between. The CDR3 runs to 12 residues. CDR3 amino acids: CSARGQHNEQFF. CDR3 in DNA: TGCAGTGCTAGAGGGCAACACAATGAGCAGTTCTTC.

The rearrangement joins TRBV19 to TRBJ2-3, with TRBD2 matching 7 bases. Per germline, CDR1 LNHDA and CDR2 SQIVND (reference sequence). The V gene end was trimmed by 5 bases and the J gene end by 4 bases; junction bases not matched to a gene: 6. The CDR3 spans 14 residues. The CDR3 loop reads CASSGKTSPDTQYF. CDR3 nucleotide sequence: TGTGCCAGTAGTGGAAAGACTAGCCCAGATACGCAGTATTTT.

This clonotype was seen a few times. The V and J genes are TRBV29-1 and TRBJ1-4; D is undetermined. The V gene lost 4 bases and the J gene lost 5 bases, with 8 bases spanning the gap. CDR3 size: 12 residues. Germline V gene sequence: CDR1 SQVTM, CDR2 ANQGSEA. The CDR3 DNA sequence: TGCAGCGTTGGAGGGATCAATGAAAAACTGTTTTTT. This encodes CSVGGINEKLFF.

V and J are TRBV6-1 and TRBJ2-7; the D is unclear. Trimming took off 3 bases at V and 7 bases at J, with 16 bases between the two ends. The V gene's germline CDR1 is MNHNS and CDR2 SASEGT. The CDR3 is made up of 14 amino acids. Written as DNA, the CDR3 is TGTGCCAGCAGTGAGTCCGGCCAAGCTGTGGAGCAGTACTTC. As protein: CASSESGQAVEQYF.

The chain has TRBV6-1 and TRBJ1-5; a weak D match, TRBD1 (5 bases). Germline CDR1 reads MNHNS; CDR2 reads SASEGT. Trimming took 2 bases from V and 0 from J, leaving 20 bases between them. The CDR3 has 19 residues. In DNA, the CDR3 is TGTGCCAGCAGTGAATGGATGGCAGGGTGGGGGAATAGCAATCAGCCCCAGCATTTT. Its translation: CASSEWMAGWGNSNQPQHF.

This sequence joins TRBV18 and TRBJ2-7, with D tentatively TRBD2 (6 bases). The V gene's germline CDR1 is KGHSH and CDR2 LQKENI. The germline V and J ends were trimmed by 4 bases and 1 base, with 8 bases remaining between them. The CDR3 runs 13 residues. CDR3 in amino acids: CASSLAASYEQYF. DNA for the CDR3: TGTGCCAGCTCACTAGCGGCTTCCTACGAGCAGTACTTC.

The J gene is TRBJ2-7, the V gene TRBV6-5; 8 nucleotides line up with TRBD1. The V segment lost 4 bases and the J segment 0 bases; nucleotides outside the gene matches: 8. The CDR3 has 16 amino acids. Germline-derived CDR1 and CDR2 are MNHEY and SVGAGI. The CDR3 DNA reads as TGTGCCAGCAGTTTAAGACAGGGGATTAGCTCCTACGAGCAGTACTTC. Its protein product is CASSLRQGISSYEQYF.

The CDR3 nucleotides read TGTGCCAGCAACTTCGGGACAGGGGTAGGAACTGAAGCTTTCTTT. Translating gives CASNFGTGVGTEAFF. The chain joins TRBV6-5 to TRBJ1-1; TRBD1 matches at 10 bases. V shed 7 bases, J shed 5 bases, and the junction held 10 bases outside the gene matches. Germline assignment: CDR1 MNHEY and CDR2 SVGAGI. This CDR3 region has 15 residues.

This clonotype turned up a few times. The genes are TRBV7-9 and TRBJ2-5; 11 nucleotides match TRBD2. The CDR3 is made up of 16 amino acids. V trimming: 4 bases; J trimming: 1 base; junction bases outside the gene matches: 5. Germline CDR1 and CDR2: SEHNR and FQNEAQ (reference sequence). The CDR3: CASSSLAGVVQETQYF. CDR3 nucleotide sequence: TGTGCCAGCAGCTCACTAGCGGGAGTGGTCCAAGAGACCCAGTACTTC.